This note documents a single TCR beta chain sequence. Its antigen remains unidentified. Within one base of it there is no much larger clone, and no base qualities were kept. These data come from a study of blood T cell repertoires in COVID-19 (dated by TCRdb to about 2020). For context, the study as a whole: Samples from collaborators originated in the United States, Italy and Spain and spanned both the acute and convalescent phases of COVID-19. The material from the prospective study consisted of cDNA or gDNA derived from T cells, B-cell-depleted T cells, or PBMCs. The repertoires were released in a freely available public database intended as a resource for research on the immune response to SARS-CoV-2. Where HLA class I and class II types were available, the types were taken from metadata supplied by the sample provider, not from assay-based typing. A de-identified subject ID, COVID-19 status, age in years and sex were almost always included in the sample metadata. Samples were obtained from the ongoing ImmuneRACE study (first 160 participants) and from about 1,300 subjects provided by 6 global collaborators. Deeply sampled blood TCRbeta repertoires from subjects exposed to, actively infected with, or recovered from COVID-19 were included in the dataset.

What the authors observed across the whole study: Clinical and demographic metadata were provided uncurated, with the amount varying by source and participant.

Participants in the prospective study were aged 18 to 89 years, lived in about two dozen United States geographic areas, and enrolled through a virtual design. In the prospective study, cohorts were assigned on the basis of participant-reported clinical history obtained from a screening survey and a study questionnaire. Exposed participants were defined as having been in contact with someone with a PCR-confirmed or clinician-diagnosed COVID-19 case within 2 weeks of study entry. Each participant in the prospective study had whole blood, serum and a nasopharyngeal or oropharyngeal swab collected by mobile phlebotomists. Participants in the prospective study had the option to provide additional blood draws and questionnaires over an approximately 2-month period. Blood samples from the prospective study were shipped frozen or at room temperature prior to DNA extraction. CDR1 and CDR2 are drawn from the germline V gene: MDHEN, SYDVKM. Deletion took 3 bases off V and 1 base off J, with a span of 12 bases between the germline ends. The CDR3 holds 15 amino acids from the cysteine to the phenylalanine. CDR3 DNA is the only sequence kept; it has 45 bases, read in frame from the first base.

TCRbeta CDR3 regions were amplified from genomic DNA using the immunoSEQ Assay, a bias-controlled multiplex PCR. Per the authors' processing: Within the assay, amplification of reference gene primers was used to estimate how many nucleated cells each sample contained. To quantify the absolute abundance of each unique TCRbeta CDR3 rearrangement, sequence reads were collapsed and filtered. For each sample, productive Simpson clonality was calculated as the square root of Simpson's diversity index across productive rearrangements. TCRdb holds this immuneACCESS table with in-frame rearrangements only. Some clones are missing; in checked studies, unresolved V genes explain under half, and the rest has no known cause. That table is the source of V, J and clone size, and D and trimming were worked out from the DNA. This sample comprises 300,000 to 400,000 clones, 85% of them detected only once. The ten most abundant clones make up under 2% of the sample.

The TCR comes from a woman aged 25 to 39 who had been exposed to COVID-19. The sequencing input was PBMCs or T cells enriched from blood (not recorded which). This chain joins TRBV28 to TRBJ2-5; the D region possibly corresponds to TRBD1 (6 bases align). The CDR3 protein: CASSFHGTSQETQYF. The nucleotide sequence is TGTGCCAGCAGTTTTCATGGGACATCCCAAGAGACCCAGTACTTC.